These 30 T cell receptor beta chains came from one sample sequenced in a study of blood T cell repertoires in COVID-19. Here immunoSEQ multiplex PCR was the method, and the copy in TCRdb shows in-frame clones only, minus some. The sample holds about 300,000 clones, around 89% seen once. The sequenced sample was peripheral blood. These receptors came from a woman between 45 and 65 years old with COVID-19, enrolled during active disease.

The chain recombines TRBV12-5 with TRBJ2-1, with D perhaps matching TRBD2 (5 bases). Germline V gene sequence: CDR1 LGHNT, CDR2 FRNRAP. This CDR3 region has 12 residues. V lost 3 bases, J lost 7 bases, and 7 bases lay in between. This CDR3 reads CASGLWENEQFF. The CDR3 nucleotides are TGTGCTAGTGGTTTATGGGAGAATGAGCAGTTCTTC.

The gene calls are TRBV5-1 and TRBJ1-2; D gene ambiguous. The V and J ends lost 4 bases and 4 bases respectively, with 11 bases between them. Germline V gene data show CDR1 as SGHRS and CDR2 as YFSETQ. The CDR3 is 13 amino acids. In nucleotides, the CDR3 is TGCGCCAGCAGCGAGCCCGCTTCCTATGGCTACACCTTC. This translates into CASSEPASYGYTF. Combining the CDR3 with reference TRBV5-1 and TRBJ1-2 gives the whole variable domain KAGVTQTPRYLIKTRGQQVTLSCSPISGHRSVSWYQQTPGQGLQFLFEYFSETQRNKGNFPGRFSGRQFSNSRSEMNVSTLELGDSALYLCASSEPASYGYTFGSGTRLTVV.

This chain joins TRBV29-1 and TRBJ1-2; D call uncertain. This CDR3 is 10 amino acids long. The germline gives CDR1 SQVTM, CDR2 ANQGSEA. Trimming took off 4 bases at V and 6 bases at J, with 6 bases between the two ends. Written as DNA, the CDR3 is TGCAGCGTTGGGGGAGATGGCTACACCTTC. It yields the protein CSVGGDGYTF.

The rearrangement joins TRBV10-1 to TRBJ1-6; TRBD1 matches at 7 bases. The CDR3 is 17 amino acids. The ends lost 10 bases at V and 6 bases at J; junction bases unmatched: 18. Germline V lookup: CDR1 WNHNN, CDR2 SYGVQD (reference sequence). The CDR3 DNA reads as TGCGCCACTACTCTTTCCGGGACAGCCTCCCCTAATTCACCCCTCCACTTT. This translates into CATTLSGTASPNSPLHF.

This clone was picked up one time. V usage is TRBV2 and J usage is TRBJ2-1; 13 nucleotides align to TRBD2. Germline V lookup: CDR1 SNHLY, CDR2 FYNNEI. This CDR3 region has 15 residues. The junction had 9 bases not matched to a gene; V was cut back by 8 bases and J by 8 bases. The CDR3 region is CASRGTSGRAHEQFF. As DNA, the CDR3 is TGTGCCAGCCGGGGTACTAGCGGGAGGGCCCATGAGCAGTTCTTC.

The chain employs TRBV12-3 or TRBV12-4 and TRBJ1-1; the match to TRBD1 covers 8 bases. Unmatched junction bases numbered 3, after V lost 4 bases and J lost 11 bases. This CDR3 has 11 amino acids. The CDR3 spells CASSWDRSAFF. The CDR3, as DNA: TGTGCCAGCAGTTGGGACAGGAGTGCTTTCTTT.

V usage is TRBV24-1 and J usage is TRBJ1-4; D is unclear. V lost 2 bases to trimming and J lost 8 bases, with 17 bases between them. Germline V CDR1 and CDR2: KGHDR, SFDVKD. The CDR3 runs to 16 residues. The CDR3 region is CATSDSTTSSLEKLFF. DNA for the CDR3: TGTGCCACCAGTGATTCTACGACAAGTTCTTTGGAAAAACTGTTTTTT.

The CDR3 loop is CASSQGPGLADNEQFF. The CDR3 DNA reads as TGCGCCAGCAGCCAAGGACCCGGACTAGCGGACAATGAGCAGTTCTTC. The J gene is TRBJ2-1, the V gene TRBV4-1; 10 positions agree with TRBD2. This CDR3 comprises 16 residues. Germline lookup yields CDR1 MGHRA and CDR2 YSYEKL. V lost 1 base, J lost 5 bases, and 5 bases stayed unmatched.

The gene calls are TRBV6-5 and TRBJ1-1; D uncertain. The CDR3 is 14 residues long. Trimming pared 2 bases from V and 1 base from J, leaving 8 bases between. Germline values: CDR1 MNHEY, CDR2 SVGAGI. CDR3 coding DNA: TGTGCCAGCAGTTACGTTAAGAGGAACACTGAAGCTTTCTTT. This encodes CASSYVKRNTEAFF.

This clone occurred once. The chain employs TRBV4-2 and TRBJ2-1; 12 bases map to TRBD1. V gave up 2 bases and J gave up 4 bases; unmatched junction bases: 18. Germline V CDR1 and CDR2: LGHNA, YNFKEQ. The CDR3 consists of 21 residues. CDR3 bases: TGTGCCAGCAGCCAACCCCGGGACAGGGGGCGGGTAGCGGGAGGTTACAATGAGCAGTTCTTC. Translation: CASSQPRDRGRVAGGYNEQFF.

This clone was seen a single time. The chain carries TRBV20-1 and TRBJ2-5; 8 bases fit TRBD2. The trim removed 3 bases at V and 14 bases at J, leaving 8 bases unmatched. There are 11 residues in the CDR3. Germline values: CDR1 DFQATT, CDR2 SNEGSKA (reference sequence). The CDR3 DNA reads as TGCAGTGCTAGCGTGGCGGGAGGCCACTACTTC. The encoded protein is CSASVAGGHYF.

V usage is TRBV11-3 and J usage is TRBJ2-2; 7 nucleotides match TRBD2. CDR1 is SGHNT and CDR2 is YENEEA in the germline V gene. J was trimmed by 7 bases and V by 1 base; bases with no gene match: 9. CDR3 length: 16 residues. The CDR3 spells CASSLVSGTKSGELFF. For the CDR3, the DNA is TGTGCCAGCAGCTTAGTCTCCGGGACTAAGAGCGGGGAGCTGTTTTTT.

This clone has a single count. V is TRBV2 and J is TRBJ1-4; 7 bases fit TRBD1. Germline V gene lookup returns CDR1 SNHLY and CDR2 FYNNEI. The CDR3 has 15 residues. Unmatched junction bases numbered 8, after V lost 4 bases and J lost 6 bases. CDR3 in DNA: TGTGCCAGCAGTGGTCGGACAGGCCCATATGAAAAACTGTTTTTT. It codes for CASSGRTGPYEKLFF.

V gene TRBV5-1 combines with J gene TRBJ1-2; D remains ambiguous. Per the germline V gene, CDR1 is SGHRS and CDR2 is YFSETQ. The V end was cut by 2 bases, the J end by 4 bases, with 15 bases between. The CDR3 runs 15 residues. The CDR3: CASSLHPSSVYGYTF. In DNA form, the CDR3 reads TGCGCCAGCAGCTTACATCCCTCATCAGTCTATGGCTACACCTTC.

The chain uses TRBV5-1 and TRBJ1-2, with D unclear. V lost 4 bases and J 7 bases, leaving 20 bases between the germline ends. The CDR3 is made up of 15 amino acids. CDR1 and CDR2 (germline): SGHRS, YFSETQ. The CDR3 loop is CASSPQGTSGFGYTF. The CDR3 nucleotides are TGCGCCAGCAGCCCGCAAGGTACGTCGGGATTTGGCTACACCTTC.

The V call is TRBV19, the J call TRBJ1-5, with 7 bases that match TRBD1. This CDR3 is 15 amino acids long. CDR1 LNHDA and CDR2 SQIVND come from the germline V gene (reference sequence). The junction had 4 bases not matched to a gene; V was cut back by 2 bases and J by 3 bases. The CDR3, as DNA: TGTGCCAGTAGTATACAACAGGGGCCCAATCAGCCCCAGCATTTT. Residues: CASSIQQGPNQPQHF.

This chain joins TRBV19 and TRBJ1-3, with D tentatively TRBD1 (6 bases). The CDR3 consists of 13 residues. V was pared by 5 bases and J by 4 bases, with 9 bases between. The germline V gene has CDR1 LNHDA and CDR2 SQIVND (reference sequence). In DNA form, the CDR3 reads TGTGCCAGTAGTTGGACAGAGGGAAACACCATATATTTT. Its translation is CASSWTEGNTIYF.

The chain has TRBV10-3 and TRBJ2-7; no definite D call. The CDR3 runs 13 residues. Germline assignment: CDR1 ENHRY and CDR2 SYGVKD. Trimming stripped 3 bases from V and 3 bases from J, with 9 bases between. The CDR3 reads CAISDGGYYEQYF. CDR3 nucleotides: TGTGCCATCAGTGACGGCGGATACTACGAGCAGTACTTC.

This chain connects TRBV30 to TRBJ2-7, with a tentative D call TRBD2 (5 bases). The CDR3 sequence is 12 residues long. Deletions cut 0 bases from V and 10 bases from J, with 13 bases between. Germline lookup yields CDR1 GTSNPN and CDR2 SVGIG (reference sequence). The CDR3 is CAWSVLGGIQYF. The CDR3 DNA reads as TGTGCCTGGAGTGTACTAGGTGGGATACAGTACTTC.

This chain connects TRBV27 to TRBJ2-3; 8 positions agree with TRBD2. CDR3 length: 17 residues. The ends lost 4 bases at V and 4 bases at J; junction bases unmatched: 13. Looked up from germline, CDR1 is MNHEY and CDR2 is SMNVEV (reference sequence). DNA for the CDR3: TGTGCCAGCAGTTATCGGGAAGCGGGAGTGGTTTCAGATACGCAGTATTTT. This encodes CASSYREAGVVSDTQYF.

The chain couples TRBV30 to TRBJ1-1; no reliable D call. CDR3 size: 14 residues. V was clipped by 2 bases and J by 6 bases, with 16 bases between them. Germline CDR1 GTSNPN, CDR2 SVGIG (reference sequence). CDR3 DNA sequence: TGTGCCTGGAGTCTAGAGTTGCGGAATCCTGAAGCTTTCTTT. Protein sequence: CAWSLELRNPEAFF.

The V and J genes are TRBV5-6 and TRBJ1-2, with D possibly TRBD1 on 5 matching bases. The V end was cut by 5 bases, the J end by 5 bases, with 13 bases between. This CDR3 comprises 13 residues. Germline CDR1 and CDR2: SGHDT and YYEEEE. This CDR3 is CASSIGGPYGYTF. The DNA for the CDR3 is TGTGCCAGCAGTATCGGGGGTCCTTATGGCTACACCTTC.

The chain uses TRBV6-5 and TRBJ1-2, with D unresolved. Germline CDR1 reads MNHEY; CDR2 reads SVGAGI. This CDR3 contains 13 residues. V shed 2 bases and J shed 8 bases, with 12 bases lying between them. DNA of the CDR3: TGTGCCAGCAGTTACGCAGCCTCGGGAGGCTACACCTTC. It encodes CASSYAASGGYTF.

The CDR3 loop reads CASRREAFLGTEAFF. The CDR3 DNA reads TGTGCCAGCAGACGGGAGGCTTTCTTGGGCACTGAAGCTTTCTTT. This sequence joins TRBV2 and TRBJ1-1; D is ambiguous. Germline assignment: CDR1 SNHLY and CDR2 FYNNEI. The CDR3 totals 15 residues. Trimming pared 6 bases from V and 4 bases from J, leaving 18 bases between.

The gene calls are TRBV5-6 and TRBJ1-1, with D possibly TRBD1 on 6 matching bases. Germline-derived CDR1 and CDR2 are SGHDT and YYEEEE. V lost 0 bases, J lost 2 bases, and 11 bases lay in between. The CDR3 consists of 15 residues. This chain's CDR3 is CASSLGYRVNTEAFF. The CDR3 nucleotides read TGTGCCAGCAGCTTGGGATACAGGGTAAACACTGAAGCTTTCTTT.

This chain joins TRBV5-6 and TRBJ2-7; D might be TRBD2 (5 bases). The CDR3 covers 13 residues. V lost 6 bases, J lost 6 bases, and 16 bases lay in between. Germline V gives CDR1 SGHDT, CDR2 YYEEEE. CDR3 loop: CASNGGLPSEQYF. In nucleotides, the CDR3 is TGTGCCAGCAACGGAGGTTTGCCGAGCGAGCAGTACTTC.

The chain has TRBV3-1 (or the pseudogene TRBV3-2) and TRBJ2-1; 7 bases fit TRBD1. Germline-derived CDR1 and CDR2 are LGHDT and YNNKEL (reference sequence). This CDR3 spans 13 amino acids. Trimming removed 4 bases from V and 7 bases from J; junction bases left unmatched: 4. The CDR3 sequence is CASSPDRVNEQFF. CDR3 in DNA: TGTGCCAGCAGCCCCGACAGGGTGAATGAGCAGTTCTTC.

The chain is built from TRBV24-1 and TRBJ1-3; TRBD1 agrees at 9 bases. This CDR3 has 16 residues. V gave up 2 bases and J gave up 4 bases; unmatched junction bases: 5. CDR1 KGHDR and CDR2 SFDVKD come from the germline V gene. The CDR3 DNA reads TGTGCCACCAGTGATTCAGGGACAGGGAGCGGAAACACCATATATTTT. It encodes CATSDSGTGSGNTIYF.

V and J are TRBV3-1 (or the pseudogene TRBV3-2) and TRBJ2-7; 9 bases map to TRBD1. Germline V gene data show CDR1 as LGHDT and CDR2 as YNNKEL (reference sequence). The CDR3 has 13 residues. V shed 8 bases and J 1 base; nucleotides not matched to a gene: 3. The CDR3 reads CASLGTGSYEQYF. The DNA for the CDR3 is TGTGCCAGCTTAGGGACAGGGTCCTACGAGCAGTACTTC.

The gene calls are TRBV6-5 and TRBJ1-1, with D possibly matching TRBD1 (5 bases). V was trimmed by 7 bases and J by 7 bases, leaving 22 bases between them. Germline-derived CDR1 and CDR2 are MNHEY and SVGAGI. This CDR3 comprises 15 residues. CDR3 loop: CASIQPNDRRSEAFF. The DNA of the CDR3 is TGTGCCAGCATCCAGCCCAATGACAGAAGGAGTGAAGCTTTCTTT.